A selection of T cell receptor beta chains follows, all from one sample in a study of T cells in Graves' hyperthyroidism and ophthalmopathy. TCRdb re-derived calls from the multiplex PCR reads in MiXCR, one entry per CDR3 protein. The table has 300,000 to 450,000 distinct CDR3 sequences, 15% to 18% seen once. Sequencing used blood. The receptors here all came from a woman aged 18-30 years with Graves' hyperthyroidism that later progressed to Graves' ophthalmopathy. Both conserved end residues are trimmed from each CDR3.

>TRBJ1-3|TRBV30
AWRHFSGNTIY
>TRBJ2-1|TRBV20-1
SAATGTGSYNEQF
>TRBJ2-1|TRBV19
ASQDRSGRNEQF
>TRBJ2-3|TRBV6-2/TRBV6-3
ASSYALDRGDTQY
>TRBJ1-1|TRBV12-3/TRBV12-4
ASSYRGQNTEAF
>TRBJ1-1|TRBV28
ASSSARQEPTEAF
>TRBJ2-6|TRBV27
ASSLLGTGGGRSGANVLT
>TRBJ1-2|TRBV5-4
ASSLRGDGDGYT
>TRBJ2-7|TRBV7-2
ASSQTPSGPPSYEQY
>TRBJ1-1|TRBV20-1
SARDGTGEAF
>TRBJ1-2|TRBV27
ASSLSIAGGYT
>TRBJ2-1|TRBV6-2/TRBV6-3
ASSPNPGGRYNEQF
>TRBJ2-7|TRBV15
ATSRGQYEQY
>TRBJ1-2|TRBV2
ASRSYLGGNYGYT
>TRBJ1-5|TRBV7-9
ASSPGNYQPQH
>TRBJ2-3|TRBV11-2
ASSLEGAGALDTQY
>TRBJ2-3|TRBV2
ASRREGYTQY
>TRBJ2-1|TRBV27
ASSFDPHRYNEQF
>TRBJ2-7|TRBV14
ASSHPTGDEQY
>TRBJ1-1|TRBV7-9
ASSPNRGTEAF
>TRBJ2-1|TRBV13
ASSPLGTSGYNEQF
>TRBJ2-7|TRBV27
ASSSSNPDEQY
>TRBJ1-1|TRBV20-1
SARSLRGRTEAF
>TRBJ2-7|TRBV6-1
ASGVGRAIFEQY
>TRBJ2-3|TRBV20-1
SARGTRTDTQY
>TRBJ1-1|TRBV6-1
ASRQQGAWIAF
>TRBJ2-5|TRBV11-2
ASSFPARTGAETQY
>TRBJ2-1|TRBV15
ATSRDSLEGGNEQF
>TRBJ2-7|TRBV29-1
SVEVWSRYHSYEQY
>TRBJ2-1|TRBV2
ASGFNIYNEQF
>TRBJ1-2|TRBV6-1
AGYQTLYGYT
>TRBJ2-1|TRBV5-1
ASSLVSGGGSEQF
>TRBJ2-1|TRBV10-2
ASSGVGTYNEQF
>TRBJ2-2|TRBV20-1
SARDSLAGTRNTGELF
>TRBJ1-1|TRBV19
ASSIDNTEAF
>TRBJ1-3|TRBV13
ASSAYAGSGNTIY
>TRBJ2-3|TRBV20-1
SATSPIAGVPFPSSTDTQY
>TRBJ2-1|TRBV19
ASSIEDGRNEQF
>TRBJ2-7|TRBV20-1
SASPGGPYEQY
>TRBJ1-4|TRBV19
ASSIRDSGGIMDEKLF
>TRBJ2-3|TRBV11-2
ASSLKLGLEPDTQY
>TRBJ2-5|TRBV12-3/TRBV12-4
ASSLTPGHSLVGTQY
>TRBJ2-7|TRBV28
ASRSLKSSYEQY
>TRBJ2-7|TRBV5-6
ASRGTSHSYEQY
>TRBJ1-1|TRBV30
AGRLGTEAF
>TRBJ2-7|TRBV3-1
ASSQESKVYEQY
>TRBJ2-5|TRBV13
ASSVRAGEQETQY
>TRBJ2-2|TRBV9
ASTVQGGPGELF
>TRBJ2-1|TRBV7-6
ASSKTSGSEQF
>TRBJ2-1|TRBV3-1
ASSHEGISYNEQF
>TRBJ2-3|TRBV7-9
ASSLGLPSDTQY
>TRBJ2-7|TRBV6-2/TRBV6-3
ASSSYYHEQY
>TRBJ2-5|TRBV7-9
ASSFRLDSAETQY
>TRBJ2-1|TRBV5-4
ASSRPGQGHNEQF
>TRBJ2-7|TRBV9
ASSASGTRRTYEQY
>TRBJ2-5|TRBV2
ASSTPIISSPGQETQY
>TRBJ2-7|TRBV6-1
ASIRDLGIYEQY